This entry is about one T cell receptor (beta chain). Its antigen is not known. A much larger clone differs by one base, so this may be a read error. Within the sample, other DNA sequences also encode this same CDR3. Division of CD4+ cells produced a CD45RA+ naive subset and a CD45RA-negative memory subset. The sample originates from a study of shared clonotypes between healthy human individuals. The study's findings and limits: Approximately 4.6% of naive CD4 clonotypes were common to a few donors.

Sequencing used immunoSEQ multiplex PCR; TCRdb keeps in-frame clones, though not all of them. This sample has roughly 700,000 clones, with approximately 79% found just once. V shed 5 bases and J shed 0 bases, with 11 bases lying between them. The CDR3 sequence is 15 residues long. Germline assignment: CDR1 SGHTA and CDR2 FQGNSA. The chain combines TRBV7-2 with TRBJ2-1, with D maybe TRBD2 (5 bases). Input material: memory CD4+ T cells sorted from blood. As to subset: CD45RA-negative fraction. This clonotype was sampled from a woman aged 25 to 45 in good health. Here the CDR3 DNA reads TGTGCCAGCAGCCCCCAACGGGACTCCTACAATGAGCAGTTCTTC. Amino acid sequence: CASSPQRDSYNEQFF. Full variable domain (rest looked up from reference TRBV7-2 and TRBJ2-1): GAGVSQSPSNKVTEKGKDVELRCDPISGHTALYWYRQSLGQGLEFLIYFQGNSAPDKSGLPSDRFSAERTGGSVSTLTIQRTQQEDSAVYLCASSPQRDSYNEQFFGPGTRLTVL.